One and the same sample provided the 22 T cell receptor beta chains below, sequenced in a study of shared T cell receptors in the human thymus. Sequencing used immunoSEQ multiplex PCR; TCRdb keeps in-frame clones, though not all of them. The sample yields roughly 410,000 clones, 85% to 95% seen once. Sequenced: thymocytes. The receptors originated from a human donor.

V usage is TRBV10-3 and J usage is TRBJ2-7; the match to TRBD1 covers 8 bases. CDR3 size: 13 residues. Germline V gene lookup returns CDR1 ENHRY and CDR2 SYGVKD. V shed 11 bases and J 6 bases; nucleotides not matched to a gene: 12. CDR3 in amino acids: CAARTGWSGEQYF. The CDR3 bases are TGTGCCGCCCGGACAGGGTGGAGCGGCGAGCAGTACTTC.

The chain links TRBV27 to TRBJ2-6; D ambiguous. The CDR3 has 14 residues. From germline, CDR1 is MNHEY and CDR2 SMNVEV (reference sequence). Trimming took 5 bases from V and 0 from J, leaving 5 bases between them. CDR3 in amino acids: CASSLFSGANVLTF. In DNA form, the CDR3 reads TGTGCCAGCAGTCTGTTCTCTGGGGCCAACGTCCTGACTTTC.

The chain has TRBV4-1 and TRBJ1-1, with TRBD1 identical over 8 bases. The germline V gene encodes CDR1 MGHRA and CDR2 YSYEKL. The ends lost 0 bases at V and 5 bases at J; junction bases unmatched: 8. CDR3 length: 16 amino acids. This CDR3 is CASSQENVQGGTEAFF. CDR3 nucleotides: TGCGCCAGCAGCCAAGAGAATGTACAGGGGGGAACTGAAGCTTTCTTT.

The V and J genes are TRBV21-1 and TRBJ1-4; the D call in the table, TRBD1, was not verified against the DNA. TRBV21-1 is deemed a pseudogene. The CDR3 runs to 14 residues. CDR3 DNA sequence: TGTGCCATATCTCTACAGGGAGAAAGCGAAAAACTGTTTTTT. It codes for CAISLQGESEKLFF.

The chain has TRBV28 and TRBJ1-2; perhaps TRBD1 as D (5 bases). Trimming left V 5 bases short and J 0 bases short, with 10 bases between. CDR1 MDHEN and CDR2 SYDVKM come from the germline V gene. The length of the CDR3 is 14 residues. The CDR3 nucleotides are TGTGCCAGCAGTGCTAGGGACCCTAACTATGGCTACACCTTC. Encoded protein: CASSARDPNYGYTF.

The V gene is TRBV19, the J gene TRBJ2-6; D is uncertain. Germline lookup yields CDR1 LNHDA and CDR2 SQIVND (reference sequence). This CDR3 has 16 residues. Trimming removed 5 bases at V and 1 base at J, with 12 bases between. CDR3 in amino acids: CASSPRSNSGANVLTF. For the CDR3, the DNA is TGTGCCAGTAGTCCGAGGTCCAATTCTGGGGCCAACGTCCTGACTTTC.

The chain couples TRBV6-5 to TRBJ2-4, with D possibly TRBD1 on 5 matching bases. V lost 5 bases, J lost 7 bases, and 15 bases lay in between. In germline, CDR1 is MNHEY, CDR2 SVGAGI. CDR3 length: 14 amino acids. CDR3 in DNA: TGTGCCAGCAGTCACAGGCTGGTCGCTAACATTCAGTACTTC. Its protein is CASSHRLVANIQYF.

The V and J genes are TRBV5-6 and TRBJ2-1; 12 bases align to TRBD2. There are 18 residues in the CDR3. V shed 2 bases, J shed 8 bases, and the junction held 14 bases outside the gene matches. CDR1 is SGHDT and CDR2 is YYEEEE in the germline V gene. The CDR3 loop reads CASSFYVGLAGYGDEQFF. CDR3 nucleotides: TGTGCCAGCAGCTTTTACGTCGGACTAGCGGGATATGGGGATGAGCAGTTCTTC. Filled out from reference TRBV5-6 and TRBJ2-1, the complete variable domain reads DAGVTQSPTHLIKTRGQQVTLRCSPKSGHDTVSWYQQALGQGPQFIFQYYEEEERQRGNFPDRFSGHQFPNYSSELNVNALLLGDSALYLCASSFYVGLAGYGDEQFFGPGTRLTVL.

The V and J genes are TRBV9 and TRBJ2-1; D may be TRBD2 (5 bases). Trimming removed 0 bases at V and 6 bases at J, with 7 bases between. Germline CDR1 is SGDLS and CDR2 is YYNGEE. The CDR3 totals 13 residues. CDR3 coding DNA: TGTGCCAGCAGCGTAGGCCTAGCCAATGAGCAGTTCTTC. Its translation: CASSVGLANEQFF.

The CDR3 loop is CASSPMDEFYEQYF. As DNA, the CDR3 is TGTGCCAGCTCACCTATGGACGAGTTCTACGAGCAGTACTTC. The J gene is TRBJ2-7, the V gene TRBV18, with D uncertain. The CDR3 runs to 14 residues. Per the germline V gene, CDR1 is KGHSH and CDR2 is LQKENI. V lost 3 bases and J 3 bases, leaving 12 bases between the germline ends.

The chain uses TRBV15 and TRBJ1-2, with D uncertain. The ends were cut back, 0 bases at V and 1 base at J, with 9 bases in the middle. This CDR3 spans 15 amino acids. The germline CDR1 and CDR2 sequences are LNHNV and YYDKDF (reference sequence). Here the CDR3 reads CATSRDGERNYGYTF. CDR3 coding DNA: TGTGCCACCAGCAGAGATGGAGAACGTAACTATGGCTACACCTTC.

The V and J genes are TRBV5-1 and TRBJ2-1; D may correspond to TRBD1 or TRBD2 (5 bases each). V lost 4 bases and J lost 4, with 15 bases in between. This CDR3 contains 15 residues. Germline V CDR1 and CDR2: SGHRS, YFSETQ. The CDR3 DNA follows: TGCGCCAGCAGCCACCCGGGACGATCGTACAATGAGCAGTTCTTC. Translating gives CASSHPGRSYNEQFF. Looking up the rest from reference TRBV5-1 and TRBJ2-1 gives the full variable domain: KAGVTQTPRYLIKTRGQQVTLSCSPISGHRSVSWYQQTPGQGLQFLFEYFSETQRNKGNFPGRFSGRQFSNSRSEMNVSTLELGDSALYLCASSHPGRSYNEQFFGPGTRLTVL.

V and J are TRBV7-4 and TRBJ2-5; no definite D call. The CDR3 extends over 14 amino acids. Trimming cost V 5 bases and J 0 bases, with 10 bases left between them. Germline CDR1 SGHVT, CDR2 SQSDAQ. Here the CDR3 DNA reads TGTGCCAGCAGCCTACAGATGGACCAAGAGACCCAGTACTTC. Amino acids: CASSLQMDQETQYF.

This chain joins TRBV19 and TRBJ1-2; tentative D call: TRBD1 (5 bases). Per germline, CDR1 LNHDA and CDR2 SQIVND (reference sequence). Deletions cut 7 bases from V and 10 bases from J, with 19 bases between. This CDR3 has 13 amino acids. CDR3 in amino acids: CASTGTLEGDYTF. The CDR3 bases are TGTGCCAGTACTGGGACTCTGGAAGGTGACTACACCTTC. Based on the CDR3 plus reference TRBV19 and TRBJ1-2, the full variable domain is DGGITQSPKYLFRKEGQNVTLSCEQNLNHDAMYWYRQDPGQGLRLIYYSQIVNDFQKGDIAEGYSVSREKKESFPLTVTSAQKNPTAFYLCASTGTLEGDYTFGSGTRLTVV.

This chain uses TRBV28 with TRBJ1-6; 11 positions agree with TRBD1. Germline assignment: CDR1 MDHEN and CDR2 SYDVKM. V lost 4 bases and J lost 7; bases outside the gene matches: 0. The CDR3 length is 14 residues. CDR3 nucleotide sequence: TGTGCCAGCAGTTGGACAGGGGGCAATTCACCCCTCCACTTT. Protein sequence: CASSWTGGNSPLHF.

This clone has a handful of counts. The CDR3 reads CSGGTAMNTEAFF. Here the CDR3 DNA reads TGCAGCGGTGGGACAGCCATGAACACTGAAGCTTTCTTT. The chain has TRBV29-1 and TRBJ1-1, with 7 bases that match TRBD1. Looked up from germline, CDR1 is SQVTM and CDR2 is ANQGSEA. V gave up 7 bases and J gave up 0 bases; unmatched junction bases: 5. This CDR3 is 13 amino acids long. Variable domain in full (rest from reference TRBV29-1 and TRBJ1-1): SAVISQKPSRDICQRGTSLTIQCQVDSQVTMMFWYRQQPGQSLTLIATANQGSEATYESGFVIDKFPISRPNLTFSTLTVSNMSPEDSSIYLCSGGTAMNTEAFFGQGTRLTVV.

The chain carries TRBV7-2 and TRBJ2-2; a weak D match, TRBD1 (6 bases). CDR3 length: 16 residues. Per the germline V gene, CDR1 is SGHTA and CDR2 is FQGNSA. V lost 2 bases and J 0 bases, leaving 10 bases between the germline ends. The CDR3 DNA reads TGTGCCAGCAGCTTATCACAGGGAGCGAACACCGGGGAGCTGTTTTTT. Its protein is CASSLSQGANTGELFF.

The table lists this clone with a count of one. This chain joins TRBV15 and TRBJ1-1; D is perhaps TRBD1 (5 bases). Germline V lookup: CDR1 LNHNV, CDR2 YYDKDF (reference sequence). V was clipped by 2 bases and J by 1 base, with 14 bases between them. This CDR3 is 16 amino acids long. CDR3 residues: CATSRPTGTENTEAFF. CDR3 in DNA: TGTGCCACCAGCAGACCGACCGGGACGGAGAACACTGAAGCTTTCTTT.

The chain recombines TRBV12-5 with TRBJ2-7; D is possibly TRBD1 (6 bases). Germline-derived CDR1 and CDR2 are LGHNT and FRNRAP. The V and J ends lost 0 bases and 2 bases respectively, with 14 bases between them. The CDR3 is 16 amino acids. CDR3 sequence (DNA): TGTGCTAGTGGTTTGGTAGTGCAGGGGCGGACCTACGAGCAGTACTTC. Its protein is CASGLVVQGRTYEQYF.

In this sample, this clone turned up a few times. The chain recombines TRBV2 with TRBJ2-7; TRBD1 agrees at 7 bases. Germline lookup yields CDR1 SNHLY and CDR2 FYNNEI. The CDR3 length is 17 residues. V shed 10 bases and J 2 bases; nucleotides not matched to a gene: 20. The CDR3 sequence is CATSLTSATGSTYEQYF. CDR3 coding DNA: TGTGCCACTTCGTTGACAAGCGCGACAGGGTCTACCTACGAGCAGTACTTC.

This sequence joins TRBV7-2 and TRBJ2-1, with 7 bases lining up with TRBD1. This CDR3 spans 16 amino acids. J gave up 4 bases and V 3 bases, and 9 bases lay outside the gene matches. Germline V lookup: CDR1 SGHTA, CDR2 FQGNSA. The CDR3 is CASSFATGLSYNEQFF. The DNA of the CDR3 is TGTGCCAGCAGCTTCGCGACAGGGCTATCTTACAATGAGCAGTTCTTC.

This chain uses TRBV27 with TRBJ2-2, with unresolved D. The germline V gene encodes CDR1 MNHEY and CDR2 SMNVEV (reference sequence). V was cut by 8 bases and J by 1 base, with 17 bases left in between. There are 16 residues in the CDR3. In DNA form, the CDR3 reads TGTGCCAGCCAGGAACAAGCTGACGAGAACACCGGGGAGCTGTTTTTT. Protein sequence: CASQEQADENTGELFF.